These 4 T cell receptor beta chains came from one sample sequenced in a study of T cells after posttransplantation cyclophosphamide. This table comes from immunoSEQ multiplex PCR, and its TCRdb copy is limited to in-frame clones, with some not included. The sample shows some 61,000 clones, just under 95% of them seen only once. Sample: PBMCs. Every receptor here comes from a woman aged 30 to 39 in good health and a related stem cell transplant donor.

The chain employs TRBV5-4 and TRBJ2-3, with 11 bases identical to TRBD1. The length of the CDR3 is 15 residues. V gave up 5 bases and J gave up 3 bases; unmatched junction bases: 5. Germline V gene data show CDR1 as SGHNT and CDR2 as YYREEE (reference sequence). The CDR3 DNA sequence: TGTGCCAGCAGTCGGGACAGGGGGGGGACAGATACGCAGTATTTT. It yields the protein CASSRDRGGTDTQYF.

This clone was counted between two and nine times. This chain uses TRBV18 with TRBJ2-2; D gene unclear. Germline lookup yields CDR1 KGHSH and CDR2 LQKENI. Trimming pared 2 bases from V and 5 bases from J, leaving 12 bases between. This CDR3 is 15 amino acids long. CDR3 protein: CASSPLTLTTGELFF. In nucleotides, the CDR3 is TGTGCCAGCTCACCATTGACCCTAACGACCGGGGAGCTGTTTTTT.

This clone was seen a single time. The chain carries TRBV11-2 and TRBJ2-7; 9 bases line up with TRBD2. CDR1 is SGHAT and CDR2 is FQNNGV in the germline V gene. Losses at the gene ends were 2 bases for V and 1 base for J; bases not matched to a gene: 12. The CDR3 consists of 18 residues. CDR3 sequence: CASSLRWAGGLPSYEQYF. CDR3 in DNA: TGTGCCAGCAGCTTAAGGTGGGCGGGGGGGCTTCCGTCCTACGAGCAGTACTTC.

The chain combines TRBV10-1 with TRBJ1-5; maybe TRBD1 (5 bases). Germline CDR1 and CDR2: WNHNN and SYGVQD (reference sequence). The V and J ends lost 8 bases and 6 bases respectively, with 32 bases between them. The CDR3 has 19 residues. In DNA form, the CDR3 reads TGCGCCAGCTTTAGGGAGGGGCAGTCAAAAGAGTCAAGGATTCAGCCCCAGCATTTT. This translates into CASFREGQSKESRIQPQHF.